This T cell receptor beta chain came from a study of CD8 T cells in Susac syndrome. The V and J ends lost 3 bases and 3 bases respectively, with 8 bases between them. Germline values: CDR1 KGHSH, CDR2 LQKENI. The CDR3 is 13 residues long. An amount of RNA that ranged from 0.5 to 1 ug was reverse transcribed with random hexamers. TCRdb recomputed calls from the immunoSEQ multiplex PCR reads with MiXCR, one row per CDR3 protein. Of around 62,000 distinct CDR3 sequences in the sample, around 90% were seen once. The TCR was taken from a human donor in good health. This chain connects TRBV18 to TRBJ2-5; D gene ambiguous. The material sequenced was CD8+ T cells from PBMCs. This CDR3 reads CASSPRSEETQYF. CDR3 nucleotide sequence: TGTGCCAGCTCACCTCGATCCGAAGAGACCCAGTACTTC.